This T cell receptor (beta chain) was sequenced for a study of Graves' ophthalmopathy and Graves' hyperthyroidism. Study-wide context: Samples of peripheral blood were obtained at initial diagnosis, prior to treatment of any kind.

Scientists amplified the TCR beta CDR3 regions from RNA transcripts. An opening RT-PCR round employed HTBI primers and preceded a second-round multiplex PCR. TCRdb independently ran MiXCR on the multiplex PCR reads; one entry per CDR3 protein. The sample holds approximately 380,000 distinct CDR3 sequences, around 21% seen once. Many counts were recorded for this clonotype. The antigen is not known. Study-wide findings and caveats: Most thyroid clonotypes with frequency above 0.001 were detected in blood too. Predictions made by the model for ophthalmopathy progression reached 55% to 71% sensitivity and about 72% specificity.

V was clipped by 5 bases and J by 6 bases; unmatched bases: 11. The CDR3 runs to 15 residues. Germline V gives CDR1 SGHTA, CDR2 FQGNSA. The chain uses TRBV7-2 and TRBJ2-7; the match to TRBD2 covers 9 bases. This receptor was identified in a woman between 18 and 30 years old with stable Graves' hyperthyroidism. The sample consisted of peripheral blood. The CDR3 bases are TGTGCCAGCAGCCAAGAGGGCGGGAGGGCGAGCGAGCAGTACTTC. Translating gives CASSQEGGRASEQYF.